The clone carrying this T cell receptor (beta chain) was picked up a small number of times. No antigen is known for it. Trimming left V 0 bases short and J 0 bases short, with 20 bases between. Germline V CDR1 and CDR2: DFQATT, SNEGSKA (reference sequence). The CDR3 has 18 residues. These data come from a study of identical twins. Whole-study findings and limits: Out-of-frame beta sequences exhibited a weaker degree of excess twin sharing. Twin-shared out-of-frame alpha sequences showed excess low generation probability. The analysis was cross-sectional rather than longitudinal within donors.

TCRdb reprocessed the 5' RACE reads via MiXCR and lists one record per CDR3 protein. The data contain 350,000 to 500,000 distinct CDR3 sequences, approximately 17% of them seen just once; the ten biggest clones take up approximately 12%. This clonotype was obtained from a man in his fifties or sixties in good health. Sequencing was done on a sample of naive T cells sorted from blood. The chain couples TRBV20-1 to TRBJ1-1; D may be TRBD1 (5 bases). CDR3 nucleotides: TGCAGTGCTAGAGATCAGGGTCAGAACTTTATTATGAACACTGAAGCTTTCTTT. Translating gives CSARDQGQNFIMNTEAFF.